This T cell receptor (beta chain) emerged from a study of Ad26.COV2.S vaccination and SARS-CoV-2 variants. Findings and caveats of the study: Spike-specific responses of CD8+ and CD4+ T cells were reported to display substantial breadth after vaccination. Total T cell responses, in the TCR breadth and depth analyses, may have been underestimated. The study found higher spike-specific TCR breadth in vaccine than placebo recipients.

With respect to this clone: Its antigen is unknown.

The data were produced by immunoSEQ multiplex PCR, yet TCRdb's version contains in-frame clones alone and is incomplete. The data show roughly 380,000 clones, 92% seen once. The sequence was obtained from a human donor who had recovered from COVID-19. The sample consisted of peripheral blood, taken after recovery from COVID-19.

This CDR3 is CASRPDGRAEQFF. CDR3 nucleotides: TGTGCCAGCAGACCCGACGGCCGGGCTGAGCAGTTCTTC. The chain carries TRBV25-1 and TRBJ2-1; D ambiguous. This CDR3 is 13 amino acids long. V dropped 6 bases and J dropped 9 bases, with 15 bases sitting between them. Germline CDR1 and CDR2: MGHDK and SYGVNS. The entire variable domain, with the rest obtained from reference TRBV25-1 and TRBJ2-1, is as follows: EADIYQTPRYLVIGTGKKITLECSQTMGHDKMYWYQQDPGMELHLIHYSYGVNSTEKGDLSSESTVSRIRTEHFPLTLESARPSHTSQYLCASRPDGRAEQFFGPGTRLTVL.